Listed below are T cell receptor beta chains from one sample, sequenced in a study of TIL therapy for anti-PD-1-resistant metastatic lung cancer. Sequencing used immunoSEQ multiplex PCR; TCRdb keeps in-frame clones, though not all of them. This table holds more than 90,000 clones, around 71% found once. This sample comprised tumor tissue, obtained at baseline. These receptors all stem from a person aged 25 to 85 with non-small cell lung cancer. Both conserved end residues are part of each CDR3. The D gene is left open where the match is weak. Rows may omit the clone size; those that give it use once, few, many or a size class.

CDR3aa: CASSRAQGTHEQYF
CDR3nt: TGTGCCAGCAGCCGAGCCCAGGGGACCCACGAGCAGTACTTC
v_gene: TRBV11-2
abundance: few
d_gene: NA
j_gene: TRBJ2-7

CDR3aa: CASSVSRSEQYF
CDR3nt: TGTGCCAGCAGTGTTTCCAGATCCGAGCAGTACTTC
v_gene: TRBV2
abundance: few
d_gene: NA
j_gene: TRBJ2-7

CDR3aa: CASSPWTGDEKLFF
CDR3nt: TGTGCCAGCAGCCCGTGGACAGGGGATGAAAAACTGTTTTTT
v_gene: TRBV3-1/TRBV3-2
abundance: NA
d_gene: TRBD1
j_gene: TRBJ1-4

CDR3aa: CASSLPGLKTGELFF
CDR3nt: TGTGCCAGCAGCTTGCCGGGACTAAAAACCGGGGAGCTGTTTTTT
v_gene: TRBV11-2
abundance: NA
d_gene: TRBD2
j_gene: TRBJ2-2

CDR3aa: CASSENLARGGAHNEQFF
CDR3nt: TGTGCCAGCAGCGAAAACCTAGCTAGGGGGGGCGCCCACAATGAGCAGTTCTTC
v_gene: TRBV7-3
abundance: NA
d_gene: NA
j_gene: TRBJ2-1

CDR3aa: CASSRGGSQTDTQYF
CDR3nt: TGTGCCAGCAGCAGGGGCGGTAGCCAAACAGATACGCAGTATTTT
v_gene: TRBV9
abundance: NA
d_gene: NA
j_gene: TRBJ2-3

CDR3aa: CASSQGTGGIRPSYNEQFF
CDR3nt: TGTGCCAGCAGCCAAGGGACAGGGGGCATTAGACCATCCTACAATGAGCAGTTCTTC
v_gene: TRBV4-2
abundance: few
d_gene: TRBD1
j_gene: TRBJ2-1

CDR3aa: CASSLAAGAGEKLFF
CDR3nt: TGTGCCAGCAGCTTAGCGGCGGGGGCCGGGGAAAAACTGTTTTTT
v_gene: TRBV7-2
abundance: few
d_gene: NA
j_gene: TRBJ1-4

CDR3aa: CAWNLGTGSSPLHF
CDR3nt: TGTGCCTGGAATCTGGGGACAGGGAGTTCACCCCTCCACTTT
v_gene: TRBV30
abundance: NA
d_gene: TRBD1
j_gene: TRBJ1-6

CDR3aa: CASSFQDYRAETQYF
CDR3nt: TGTGCCAGCAGCTTCCAGGACTACAGGGCAGAGACCCAGTACTTC
v_gene: TRBV11-1
abundance: NA
d_gene: NA
j_gene: TRBJ2-5

CDR3aa: CASSMAGWTEAFF
CDR3nt: TGTGCCAGTAGTATGGCAGGGTGGACTGAAGCTTTCTTT
v_gene: TRBV19
abundance: NA
d_gene: NA
j_gene: TRBJ1-1

CDR3aa: CAWGTGETQYF
CDR3nt: TGTGCCTGGGGGACTGGGGAGACCCAGTACTTC
v_gene: TRBV30
abundance: NA
d_gene: NA
j_gene: TRBJ2-5

CDR3aa: CASSYLAGNEQFF
CDR3nt: TGTGCCAGCAGTTACCTAGCGGGGAATGAGCAGTTCTTC
v_gene: TRBV6-5
abundance: NA
d_gene: TRBD2
j_gene: TRBJ2-1

CDR3aa: CASSAGTANTEAFF
CDR3nt: TGCGCCAGCAGCGCGGGGACAGCGAACACTGAAGCTTTCTTT
v_gene: TRBV5-1
abundance: NA
d_gene: TRBD1
j_gene: TRBJ1-1

CDR3aa: CASSLTGFYGYTF
CDR3nt: TGTGCCAGCAGTTTAACAGGTTTCTATGGCTACACCTTC
v_gene: TRBV27
abundance: NA
d_gene: NA
j_gene: TRBJ1-2

CDR3aa: CASSSLGWGYTF
CDR3nt: TGTGCCAGCAGCTCCCTAGGGTGGGGCTACACCTTC
v_gene: TRBV27
abundance: NA
d_gene: NA
j_gene: TRBJ1-2

CDR3aa: CASSFGSGANVLTF
CDR3nt: TGTGCCAGCAGTTTCGGTTCTGGGGCCAACGTCCTGACTTTC
v_gene: TRBV7-3
abundance: NA
d_gene: NA
j_gene: TRBJ2-6

CDR3aa: CASSPPGAYEQYF
CDR3nt: TGCGCCAGCAGCCCCCCAGGGGCCTACGAGCAGTACTTC
v_gene: TRBV4-1
abundance: few
d_gene: NA
j_gene: TRBJ2-7

CDR3aa: CAWRGTTQYF
CDR3nt: TGTGCCTGGAGAGGGACGACGCAGTACTTC
v_gene: TRBV30
abundance: few
d_gene: NA
j_gene: TRBJ2-7

CDR3aa: CASSQRAANTGELFF
CDR3nt: TGCGCCAGCAGCCAAAGGGCCGCGAACACCGGGGAGCTGTTTTTT
v_gene: TRBV4-1
abundance: NA
d_gene: NA
j_gene: TRBJ2-2

CDR3aa: CASSWTGNPEGETQYF
CDR3nt: TGCGCCAGCAGCTGGACAGGGAACCCGGAGGGAGAGACCCAGTACTTC
v_gene: TRBV5-1
abundance: few
d_gene: TRBD1
j_gene: TRBJ2-5

CDR3aa: CVTQDRATAKQYF
CDR3nt: TGTGTCACGCAGGACAGGGCCACCGCTAAGCAGTACTTC
v_gene: TRBV28
abundance: NA
d_gene: TRBD1
j_gene: TRBJ2-7

CDR3aa: CASGRSSYEQYF
CDR3nt: TGTGCCAGCGGACGAAGCTCCTACGAGCAGTACTTC
v_gene: TRBV9
abundance: few
d_gene: NA
j_gene: TRBJ2-7

CDR3aa: CASSLALEQGGEQYF
CDR3nt: TGTGCCAGCAGCTTAGCGCTTGAACAGGGAGGCGAGCAGTACTTC
v_gene: TRBV7-9
abundance: few
d_gene: NA
j_gene: TRBJ2-7

CDR3aa: CASSSNRVTEAFF
CDR3nt: TGTGCCAGCAGCTCCAACAGGGTCACTGAAGCTTTCTTT
v_gene: TRBV7-2
abundance: NA
d_gene: NA
j_gene: TRBJ1-1

CDR3aa: CASSLRTSGNNEQFF
CDR3nt: TGTGCCAGCAGCTTAAGGACTAGCGGCAACAATGAGCAGTTCTTC
v_gene: TRBV11-3
abundance: NA
d_gene: TRBD2
j_gene: TRBJ2-1

CDR3aa: CASSVEGTHNQPQHF
CDR3nt: TGTGCCAGCAGCGTAGAGGGGACACACAATCAGCCCCAGCATTTT
v_gene: TRBV9
abundance: few
d_gene: NA
j_gene: TRBJ1-5

CDR3aa: CASSLLNTEAFF
CDR3nt: TGTGCCAGCAGCTTGTTGAACACTGAAGCTTTCTTT
v_gene: TRBV5-4
abundance: NA
d_gene: NA
j_gene: TRBJ1-1

CDR3aa: CSVDGLAGGPGSYNEQFF
CDR3nt: TGCAGCGTAGATGGACTAGCGGGAGGCCCTGGCTCCTACAATGAGCAGTTCTTC
v_gene: TRBV29-1
abundance: NA
d_gene: TRBD2
j_gene: TRBJ2-1

CDR3aa: CASSLGGVDTQYF
CDR3nt: TGTGCCAGCAGCCTCGGGGGGGTAGATACGCAGTATTTT
v_gene: TRBV6-5
abundance: NA
d_gene: TRBD2
j_gene: TRBJ2-3

CDR3aa: CASSVSQVVDEQFF
CDR3nt: TGTGCCAGCAGCGTCAGCCAGGTTGTGGATGAGCAGTTCTTC
v_gene: TRBV5-6
abundance: many
d_gene: NA
j_gene: TRBJ2-1

CDR3aa: CASSERRTGELFF
CDR3nt: TGTGCCAGCAGTGAAAGACGGACCGGGGAGCTGTTTTTT
v_gene: TRBV2
abundance: NA
d_gene: NA
j_gene: TRBJ2-2